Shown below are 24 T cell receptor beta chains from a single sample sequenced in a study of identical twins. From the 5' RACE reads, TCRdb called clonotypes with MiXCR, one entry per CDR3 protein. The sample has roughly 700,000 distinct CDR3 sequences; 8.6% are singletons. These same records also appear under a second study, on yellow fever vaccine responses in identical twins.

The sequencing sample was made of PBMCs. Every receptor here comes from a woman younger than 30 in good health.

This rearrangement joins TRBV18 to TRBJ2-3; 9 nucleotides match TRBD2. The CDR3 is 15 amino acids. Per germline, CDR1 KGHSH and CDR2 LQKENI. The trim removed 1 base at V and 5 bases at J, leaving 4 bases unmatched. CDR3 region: CASSPLSGSGDTQYF. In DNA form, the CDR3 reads TGTGCCAGCTCACCACTTAGCGGGAGTGGAGATACGCAGTATTTT.

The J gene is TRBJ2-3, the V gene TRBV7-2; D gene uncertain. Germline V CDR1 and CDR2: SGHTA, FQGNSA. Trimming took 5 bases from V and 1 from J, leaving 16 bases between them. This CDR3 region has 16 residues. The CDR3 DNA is TGTGCCAGCAGCCCAGCCGGCGGATGGGGCACAGATACGCAGTATTTT. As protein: CASSPAGGWGTDTQYF.

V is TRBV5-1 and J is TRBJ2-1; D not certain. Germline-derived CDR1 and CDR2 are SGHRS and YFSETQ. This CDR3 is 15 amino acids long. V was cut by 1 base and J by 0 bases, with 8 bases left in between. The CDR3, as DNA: TGCGCCAGCAGCTTGCACACGGTCTCCTACAATGAGCAGTTCTTC. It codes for CASSLHTVSYNEQFF.

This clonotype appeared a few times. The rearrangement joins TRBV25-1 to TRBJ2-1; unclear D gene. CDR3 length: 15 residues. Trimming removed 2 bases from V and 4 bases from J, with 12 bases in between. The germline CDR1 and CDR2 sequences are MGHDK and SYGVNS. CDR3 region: CASSENKVWYNEQFF. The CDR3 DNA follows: TGTGCCAGCAGTGAAAACAAGGTTTGGTACAATGAGCAGTTCTTC.

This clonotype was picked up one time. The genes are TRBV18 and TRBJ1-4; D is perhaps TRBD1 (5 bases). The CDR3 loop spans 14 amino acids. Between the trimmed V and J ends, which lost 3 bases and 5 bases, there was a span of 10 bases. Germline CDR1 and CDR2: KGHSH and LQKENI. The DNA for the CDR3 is TGTGCCAGCTCACCCCCGGGACGGAATGAAAAACTGTTTTTT. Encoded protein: CASSPPGRNEKLFF. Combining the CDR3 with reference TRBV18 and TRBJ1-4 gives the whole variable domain NAGVMQNPRHLVRRRGQEARLRCSPMKGHSHVYWYRQLPEEGLKFMVYLQKENIIDESGMPKERFSAEFPKEGPSILRIQQVVRGDSAAYFCASSPPGRNEKLFFGSGTQLSVL.

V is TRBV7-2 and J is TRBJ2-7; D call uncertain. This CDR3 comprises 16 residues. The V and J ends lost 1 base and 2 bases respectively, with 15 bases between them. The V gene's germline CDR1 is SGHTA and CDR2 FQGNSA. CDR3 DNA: TGTGCCAGCAGCTTAGACCCCTGGACGCTTCCCTACGAGCAGTACTTC. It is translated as CASSLDPWTLPYEQYF.

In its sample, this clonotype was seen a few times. The CDR3 is CASSQEQGGLAGSLETQYF. The CDR3 bases are TGCGCCAGCAGCCAAGAACAGGGAGGACTAGCGGGAAGCCTAGAGACCCAGTACTTC. The chain couples TRBV4-3 to TRBJ2-5, with 12 nucleotides matching TRBD2. J lost 4 bases, V lost 0 bases, and 12 bases had no gene match. The germline V gene encodes CDR1 LGHNA and CDR2 YSLEER. The CDR3 consists of 19 residues.

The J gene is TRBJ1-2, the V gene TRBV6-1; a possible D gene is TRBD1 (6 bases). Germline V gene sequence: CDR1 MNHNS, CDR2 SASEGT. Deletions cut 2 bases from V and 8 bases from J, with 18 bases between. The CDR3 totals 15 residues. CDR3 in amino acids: CASSESLGGRLGYTF. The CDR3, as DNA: TGTGCCAGCAGTGAATCGTTGGGGGGCCGCCTGGGCTACACCTTC.

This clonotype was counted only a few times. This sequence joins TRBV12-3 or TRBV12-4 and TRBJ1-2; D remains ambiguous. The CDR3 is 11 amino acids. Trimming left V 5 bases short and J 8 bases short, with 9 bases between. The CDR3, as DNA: TGTGCCAGCAGTAGTGCGGTGGGCTACACCTTC. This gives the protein CASSSAVGYTF.

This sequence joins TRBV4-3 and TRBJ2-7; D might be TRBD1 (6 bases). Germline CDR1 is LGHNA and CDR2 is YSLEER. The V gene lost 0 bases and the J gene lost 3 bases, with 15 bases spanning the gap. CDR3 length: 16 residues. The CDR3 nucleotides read TGCGCCAGCAGCCAAGATTACCAGGGGTATTACTACGAGCAGTACTTC. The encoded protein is CASSQDYQGYYYEQYF.

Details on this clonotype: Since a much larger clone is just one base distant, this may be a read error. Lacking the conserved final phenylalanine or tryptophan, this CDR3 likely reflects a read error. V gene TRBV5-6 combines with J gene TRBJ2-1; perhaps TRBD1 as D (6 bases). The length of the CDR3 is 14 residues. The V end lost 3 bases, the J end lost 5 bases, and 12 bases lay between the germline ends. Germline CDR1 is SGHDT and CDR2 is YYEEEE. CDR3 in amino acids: CASSSPHRDNEQFL. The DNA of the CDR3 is TGTGCCAGCAGCTCCCCGCACAGGGACAATGAGCAGTTCCTC.

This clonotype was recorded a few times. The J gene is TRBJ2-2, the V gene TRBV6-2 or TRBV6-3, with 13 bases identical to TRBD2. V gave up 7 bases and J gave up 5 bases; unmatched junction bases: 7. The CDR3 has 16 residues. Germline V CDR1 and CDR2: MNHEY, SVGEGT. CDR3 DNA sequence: TGTGCCAGCATCCTCGGACTAGCGGGAGTTACCGGGGAGCTGTTTTTT. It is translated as CASILGLAGVTGELFF.

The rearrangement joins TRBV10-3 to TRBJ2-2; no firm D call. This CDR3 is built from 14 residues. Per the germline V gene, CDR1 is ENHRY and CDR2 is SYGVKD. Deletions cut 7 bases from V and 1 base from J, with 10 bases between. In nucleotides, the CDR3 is TGTGCCATCACTCGGGCTATGAACACCGGGGAGCTGTTTTTT. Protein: CAITRAMNTGELFF.

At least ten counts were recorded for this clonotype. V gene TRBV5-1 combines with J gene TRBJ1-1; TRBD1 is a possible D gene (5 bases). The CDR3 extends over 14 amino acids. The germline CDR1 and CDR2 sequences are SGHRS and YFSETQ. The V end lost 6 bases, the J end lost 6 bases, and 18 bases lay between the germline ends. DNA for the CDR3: TGCGCCAGCACCCGAGGGGCGCGAGAATCTGAAGCTTTCTTT. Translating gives CASTRGARESEAFF.

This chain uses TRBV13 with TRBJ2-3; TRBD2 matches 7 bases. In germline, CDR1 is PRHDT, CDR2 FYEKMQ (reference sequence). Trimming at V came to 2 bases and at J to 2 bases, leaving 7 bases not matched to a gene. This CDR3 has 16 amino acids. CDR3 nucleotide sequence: TGTGCCAGCAGCTTAAGGGGAGGGAGCAACACAGATACGCAGTATTTT. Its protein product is CASSLRGGSNTDTQYF. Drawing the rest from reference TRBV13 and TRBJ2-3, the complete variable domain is AAGVIQSPRHLIKEKRETATLKCYPIPRHDTVYWYQQGPGQDPQFLISFYEKMQSDKGSIPDRFSAQQFSDYHSELNMSSLELGDSALYFCASSLRGGSNTDTQYFGPGTRLTVL.

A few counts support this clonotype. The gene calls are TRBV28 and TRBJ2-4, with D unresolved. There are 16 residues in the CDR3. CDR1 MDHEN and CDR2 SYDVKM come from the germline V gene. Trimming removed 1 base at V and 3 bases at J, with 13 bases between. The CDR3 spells CASSLSVVAVKNIQYF. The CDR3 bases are TGTGCCAGCAGTTTATCAGTCGTAGCTGTCAAAAACATTCAGTACTTC. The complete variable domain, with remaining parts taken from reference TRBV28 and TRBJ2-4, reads DVKVTQSSRYLVKRTGEKVFLECVQDMDHENMFWYRQDPGLGLRLIYFSYDVKMKEKGDIPEGYSVSREKKERFSLILESASTNQTSMYLCASSLSVVAVKNIQYFGAGTRLSVL.

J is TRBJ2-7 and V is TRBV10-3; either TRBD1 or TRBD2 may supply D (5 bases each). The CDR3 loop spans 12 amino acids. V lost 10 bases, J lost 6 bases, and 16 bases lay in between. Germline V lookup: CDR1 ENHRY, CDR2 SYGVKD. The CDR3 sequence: CATSGTAIEQYF. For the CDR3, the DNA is TGTGCCACATCCGGGACGGCGATCGAGCAGTACTTC.

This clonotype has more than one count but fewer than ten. The CDR3 loop reads CASSTVAGGNNEQFF. CDR3 sequence (DNA): TGTGCCAGCAGTACGGTAGCGGGAGGGAACAATGAGCAGTTCTTC. The chain joins TRBV6-1 to TRBJ2-1; 11 nucleotides align to TRBD2. V trimming: 5 bases; J trimming: 5 bases; junction bases outside the gene matches: 5. CDR3 length equals 15 residues. The germline V gene encodes CDR1 MNHNS and CDR2 SASEGT.

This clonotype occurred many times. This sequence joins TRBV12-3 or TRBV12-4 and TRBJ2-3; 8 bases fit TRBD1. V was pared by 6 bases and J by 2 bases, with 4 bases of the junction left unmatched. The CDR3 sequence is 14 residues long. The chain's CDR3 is CASRNRGSTDTQYF. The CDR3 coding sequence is TGTGCCAGCAGGAACAGGGGGTCCACAGATACGCAGTATTTT.

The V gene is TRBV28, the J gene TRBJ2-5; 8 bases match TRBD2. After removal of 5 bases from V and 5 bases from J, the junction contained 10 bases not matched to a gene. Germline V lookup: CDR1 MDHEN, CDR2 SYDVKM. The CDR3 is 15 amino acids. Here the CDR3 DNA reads TGTGCCAGCAGTCCCCCGCCGGGAGGGTCGGAGACCCAGTACTTC. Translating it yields CASSPPPGGSETQYF. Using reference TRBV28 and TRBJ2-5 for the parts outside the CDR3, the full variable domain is DVKVTQSSRYLVKRTGEKVFLECVQDMDHENMFWYRQDPGLGLRLIYFSYDVKMKEKGDIPEGYSVSREKKERFSLILESASTNQTSMYLCASSPPPGGSETQYFGPGTRLLVL.

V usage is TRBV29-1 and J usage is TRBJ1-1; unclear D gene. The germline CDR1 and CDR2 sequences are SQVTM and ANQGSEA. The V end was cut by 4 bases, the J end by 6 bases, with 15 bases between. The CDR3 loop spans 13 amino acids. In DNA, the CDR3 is TGCAGCGTTGCAGGCACACGGGGATCTGAAGCTTTCTTT. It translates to CSVAGTRGSEAFF. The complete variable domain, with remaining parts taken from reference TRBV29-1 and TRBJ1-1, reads SAVISQKPSRDICQRGTSLTIQCQVDSQVTMMFWYRQQPGQSLTLIATANQGSEATYESGFVIDKFPISRPNLTFSTLTVSNMSPEDSSIYLCSVAGTRGSEAFFGQGTRLTVV.

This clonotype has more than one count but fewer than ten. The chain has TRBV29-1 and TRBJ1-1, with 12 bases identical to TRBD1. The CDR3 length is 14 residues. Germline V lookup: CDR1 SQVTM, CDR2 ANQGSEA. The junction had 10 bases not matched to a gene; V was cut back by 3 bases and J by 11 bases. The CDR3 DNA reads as TGCAGCGTTGACGGCGGGACAGGGGGCTTCTCGGCTTTCTTT. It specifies CSVDGGTGGFSAFF.

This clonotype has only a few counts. CDR3 in amino acids: CASSFGLAALTDTQYF. CDR3 in DNA: TGTGCCAGCAGCTTTGGACTAGCGGCCCTCACAGATACGCAGTATTTT. This rearrangement joins TRBV7-9 to TRBJ2-3; 10 bases align to TRBD2. Germline assignment: CDR1 SEHNR and CDR2 FQNEAQ (reference sequence). The CDR3 spans 16 residues. J was trimmed by 2 bases and V by 3 bases; bases with no gene match: 5. The whole variable domain, filled in from reference TRBV7-9 and TRBJ2-3, reads DTGVSQNPRHKITKRGQNVTFRCDPISEHNRLYWYRQTLGQGPEFLTYFQNEAQLEKSRLLSDRFSAERPKGSFSTLEIQRTEQGDSAMYLCASSFGLAALTDTQYFGPGTRLTVL.

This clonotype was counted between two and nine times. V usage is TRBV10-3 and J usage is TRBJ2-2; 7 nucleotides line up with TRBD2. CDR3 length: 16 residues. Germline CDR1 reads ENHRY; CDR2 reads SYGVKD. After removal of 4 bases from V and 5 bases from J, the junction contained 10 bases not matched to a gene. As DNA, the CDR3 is TGTGCCATCAGTGCGGACGGCGGGAGTTTGACCGGGGAGCTGTTTTTT. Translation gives CAISADGGSLTGELFF.